A single TCR beta chain is shown here with its context. The data are from a study of blood T cell repertoires in COVID-19. The CDR3 runs 13 residues. The ends were cut back, 2 bases at V and 6 bases at J, with 10 bases in the middle. Germline V CDR1 and CDR2: KGHSH, LQKENI. Method: immunoSEQ multiplex PCR; TCRdb's copy keeps in-frame clones and lacks some. The sample carries around 160,000 clones, approximately 80% recorded once. The rearrangement joins TRBV18 to TRBJ1-2, with D tentatively TRBD1 (5 bases). The sequence was obtained from a man between 35 and 55 years old who had recovered from COVID-19. Sequenced: PBMCs or T cells enriched from blood (not recorded which). The CDR3 reads CASSPTGWDGYTF. Written as DNA, the CDR3 is TGTGCCAGCTCACCAACAGGCTGGGATGGCTACACCTTC. Using reference TRBV18 and TRBJ1-2 for the parts outside the CDR3, the full variable domain is NAGVMQNPRHLVRRRGQEARLRCSPMKGHSHVYWYRQLPEEGLKFMVYLQKENIIDESGMPKERFSAEFPKEGPSILRIQQVVRGDSAAYFCASSPTGWDGYTFGSGTRLTVV.